The 27 T cell receptor beta chains presented below share a single source sample, sequenced in a study of cytomegalovirus exposure and HLA in healthy donors. The PCR was carried out with 60 Vbeta primers and 13 Jbeta primers. Sequencing was performed with immunoSEQ multiplex PCR; in TCRdb, only in-frame clones are kept and a portion is missing. The table records about 190,000 clones, around 84% of them present only once. Specimen: PBMCs. The receptor source for this set is a woman aged 50 to 60 in good health and CMV-seropositive.

The chain has TRBV19 and TRBJ1-5; tentatively, D is TRBD1 (5 bases). Germline CDR1 is LNHDA and CDR2 is SQIVND (reference sequence). Deletions cut 1 base from V and 6 bases from J, with 22 bases between. The CDR3 runs 18 residues. As DNA, the CDR3 is TGTGCCAGTAGTATAGGGTTCGGTGGGCAGGGTCTCGGTCAGCCCCAGCATTTT. Translation: CASSIGFGGQGLGQPQHF.

The chain couples TRBV7-2 to TRBJ2-7; 8 nucleotides agree with TRBD2. The germline CDR1 and CDR2 sequences are SGHTA and FQGNSA. V lost 1 base to trimming and J lost 2 bases; unmatched junction nucleotides: 7. This CDR3 has 16 amino acids. CDR3 in DNA: TGTGCCAGCAGCTTAGGTGATACGGGGGGGACCTACGAGCAGTACTTC. This gives the protein CASSLGDTGGTYEQYF. The whole variable domain, filled in from reference TRBV7-2 and TRBJ2-7, reads GAGVSQSPSNKVTEKGKDVELRCDPISGHTALYWYRQSLGQGLEFLIYFQGNSAPDKSGLPSDRFSAERTGGSVSTLTIQRTQQEDSAVYLCASSLGDTGGTYEQYFGPGTRLTVT.

This rearrangement joins TRBV6-1 to TRBJ1-6; tentative D call: TRBD1 (6 bases). The CDR3 runs to 17 residues. Trimming stripped 2 bases from V and 2 bases from J, with 13 bases between. The germline CDR1 and CDR2 sequences are MNHNS and SASEGT. The CDR3 loop reads CASSETGSWPYNSPLHF. The CDR3 region has the DNA TGTGCCAGCAGTGAAACAGGGTCTTGGCCCTATAATTCACCCCTCCACTTT.

This chain uses TRBV29-1 with TRBJ2-7; tentatively, D is TRBD2 (7 bases). V was shortened by 2 bases and J by 4 bases, with 15 bases between the two germline ends. Germline V gene lookup returns CDR1 SQVTM and CDR2 ANQGSEA. The CDR3 sequence is 14 residues long. CDR3 residues: CSVEPAGRGYEQYF. In DNA form, the CDR3 reads TGCAGCGTTGAACCCGCAGGGAGGGGGTACGAGCAGTACTTC.

This clone was observed a single time. The J gene is TRBJ2-3, the V gene TRBV11-2; 9 nucleotides align to TRBD2. This CDR3 is 17 amino acids long. The junction had 6 bases not matched to a gene; V was cut back by 0 bases and J by 2 bases. Germline loops: CDR1 SGHAT, CDR2 FQNNGV. CDR3: CASSLEGRGGNTDTQYF. Here the CDR3 DNA reads TGTGCCAGCAGCTTAGAGGGGCGGGGGGGGAACACAGATACGCAGTATTTT.

The CDR3 coding sequence is TGTGCCAGCAGTTACGAGGCTAGCGGGGGGACCGAGCAGTACTTC. Protein product: CASSYEASGGTEQYF. This chain connects TRBV6-5 to TRBJ2-7; 11 nucleotides agree with TRBD2. The CDR3 consists of 15 residues. In germline, CDR1 is MNHEY, CDR2 SVGAGI. The V gene end was trimmed by 2 bases and the J gene end by 6 bases; junction bases not matched to a gene: 6.

This chain connects TRBV11-3 to TRBJ2-2; 8 bases map to TRBD2. Per germline, CDR1 SGHNT and CDR2 YENEEA. The CDR3 is made up of 18 amino acids. Losses at the gene ends were 5 bases for V and 1 base for J; bases not matched to a gene: 12. The CDR3 region is CASSGGLGSGENTGELFF. CDR3 nucleotide sequence: TGTGCCAGCAGCGGGGGGCTGGGTAGCGGGGAGAACACCGGGGAGCTGTTTTTT.

This clone was seen a single time. The CDR3 spells CASSRDRALYGYTF. CDR3 in DNA: TGTGCCAGCAGCCGCGACAGGGCCCTCTATGGCTACACCTTC. The chain employs TRBV7-9 and TRBJ1-2, with 7 positions matching TRBD1. The CDR3 contains 14 residues. Germline-derived CDR1 and CDR2 are SEHNR and FQNEAQ (reference sequence). V dropped 5 bases and J dropped 4; count of bases not matched to a gene: 7.

The chain has TRBV28 and TRBJ2-5, with 8 bases aligning to TRBD2. Trimming at V came to 4 bases and at J to 4 bases, leaving 5 bases not matched to a gene. Germline values: CDR1 MDHEN, CDR2 SYDVKM. This CDR3 spans 14 amino acids. The CDR3 here is CASSSWTSRETQYF. In nucleotides, the CDR3 is TGTGCCAGCAGTTCATGGACTAGCAGAGAGACCCAGTACTTC.

The chain employs TRBV10-3 and TRBJ2-5; TRBD2 matches 11 bases. The DNA end is more similar to TRBJ2-7, so the J call may be wrong. There are 14 residues in the CDR3. Germline lookup yields CDR1 ENHRY and CDR2 SYGVKD. In DNA, the CDR3 is TGTGCCATCAGTGAAACTAGCGGGGGTATCGAGCAGTACTTC. It yields the protein CAISETSGGIEQYF.

The chain couples TRBV6-6 to TRBJ1-5; 7 positions match TRBD1. CDR1 is MNHNY and CDR2 is SVGAGI in the germline V gene (reference sequence). The CDR3 is made up of 15 amino acids. With V trimmed by 6 bases and J by 0 bases, 5 bases remained unmatched. The CDR3 nucleotides are TGTGCCAGCAGGGAGGGGGCGTATAGCAATCAGCCCCAGCATTTT. Amino acids: CASREGAYSNQPQHF.

The chain employs TRBV6-5 and TRBJ2-7; 8 bases fit TRBD1. This CDR3 spans 13 amino acids. Germline lookup yields CDR1 MNHEY and CDR2 SVGAGI. V shed 3 bases and J 4 bases; nucleotides not matched to a gene: 2. CDR3 nucleotides: TGTGCCAGCAGTTATACAGGGGGGTACGAGCAGTACTTC. Translated, it gives CASSYTGGYEQYF.

This clone was counted between two and nine times. This sequence joins TRBV19 and TRBJ2-7, with D perhaps TRBD1 (6 bases). Germline CDR1 is LNHDA and CDR2 is SQIVND (reference sequence). The V gene lost 9 bases and the J gene lost 0 bases, with 12 bases spanning the gap. The CDR3 sequence is 13 residues long. CDR3 residues: CASLDSNSYEQYF. DNA of the CDR3: TGTGCCAGCCTGGACAGTAACTCCTACGAGCAGTACTTC.

V is TRBV7-9 and J is TRBJ1-1; D unresolved. The V end was cut by 5 bases, the J end by 0 bases, with 13 bases between. The CDR3 runs 15 residues. Germline assignment: CDR1 SEHNR and CDR2 FQNEAQ (reference sequence). The CDR3 loop reads CASSQVGGMNTEAFF. The CDR3 DNA reads as TGTGCCAGCAGCCAAGTAGGAGGGATGAACACTGAAGCTTTCTTT.

The rearrangement links TRBV5-4 to TRBJ1-4, with 8 bases identical to TRBD1. J gave up 7 bases and V 0 bases, and 8 bases lay outside the gene matches. The germline CDR1 and CDR2 sequences are SGHNT and YYREEE (reference sequence). The CDR3 contains 16 residues. The CDR3 loop reads CASSLATGGRGEKLFF. In nucleotides, the CDR3 is TGTGCCAGCAGCTTGGCCACAGGGGGTAGAGGTGAAAAACTGTTTTTT.

This sequence joins TRBV15 and TRBJ2-7, with no clear D. The CDR3 runs to 13 residues. Germline V CDR1 and CDR2: LNHNV, YYDKDF (reference sequence). V was cut by 0 bases and J by 3 bases, with 6 bases left in between. The CDR3, as DNA: TGTGCCACCAGCAGAGAACGTAGCTACGAGCAGTACTTC. It codes for CATSRERSYEQYF.

V and J are TRBV5-6 and TRBJ2-2; no clear D gene. Looked up from germline, CDR1 is SGHDT and CDR2 is YYEEEE. The CDR3 loop spans 15 amino acids. V lost 0 bases and J 2 bases, leaving 8 bases between the germline ends. This CDR3 is CASSLGATNTGELFF. Here the CDR3 DNA reads TGTGCCAGCAGCTTGGGGGCAACTAACACCGGGGAGCTGTTTTTT.

The chain carries TRBV5-1 and TRBJ2-3, with 8 bases lining up with TRBD2. CDR3 size: 15 residues. Germline CDR1 SGHRS, CDR2 YFSETQ. With V trimmed by 0 bases and J by 1 base, 1 base remained unmatched. Here the CDR3 reads CASSLVGGGTDTQYF. CDR3 DNA sequence: TGCGCCAGCAGCTTGGTCGGGGGGGGCACAGATACGCAGTATTTT.

The CDR3 sequence is CASSELAGGPLEQYF. DNA of the CDR3: TGTGCCAGCAGTGAACTAGCGGGGGGACCTCTCGAGCAGTACTTC. The chain has TRBV2 and TRBJ2-7; 11 bases align to TRBD2. Trimming took 2 bases from V and 6 from J; bases not matched to a gene: 6. The length of the CDR3 is 15 residues. Germline loops: CDR1 SNHLY, CDR2 FYNNEI.

The chain recombines TRBV29-1 with TRBJ1-2; D is unclear. Germline CDR1 reads SQVTM; CDR2 reads ANQGSEA. This CDR3 is built from 12 residues. V was trimmed by 1 base and J by 5 bases, leaving 8 bases between them. CDR3 sequence (DNA): TGCAGCGTTGAAGGACTGTTATATGGCTACACCTTC. Protein product: CSVEGLLYGYTF.

The J gene is TRBJ2-7, the V gene TRBV10-1; D uncertain. Germline loops: CDR1 WNHNN, CDR2 SYGVQD (reference sequence). This CDR3 is 14 amino acids long. The germline V and J ends were trimmed by 3 bases and 1 base, with 10 bases remaining between them. CDR3 sequence: CASSENPGSYEQYF. The CDR3 DNA sequence: TGCGCCAGCAGTGAAAATCCCGGGTCCTACGAGCAGTACTTC.

V is TRBV2 and J is TRBJ2-7; unclear D gene. CDR3 length equals 11 residues. V was shortened by 8 bases and J by 0 bases, with 5 bases between the two germline ends. Germline lookup yields CDR1 SNHLY and CDR2 FYNNEI. This chain's CDR3 is CASENSYEQYF. CDR3 sequence (DNA): TGTGCCAGCGAGAACTCCTACGAGCAGTACTTC.

CDR3 sequence: CASSLTDQASEQYF. For the CDR3, the DNA is TGTGCCAGCTCACTCACTGACCAAGCTAGCGAGCAGTACTTC. The V call is TRBV18, the J call TRBJ2-7; D is unclear. This CDR3 is built from 14 residues. Trimming shortened V by 4 bases and J by 6 bases, and 16 bases separated the two germline ends. Germline CDR1 and CDR2: KGHSH and LQKENI. Combining the CDR3 with reference TRBV18 and TRBJ2-7 gives the whole variable domain NAGVMQNPRHLVRRRGQEARLRCSPMKGHSHVYWYRQLPEEGLKFMVYLQKENIIDESGMPKERFSAEFPKEGPSILRIQQVVRGDSAAYFCASSLTDQASEQYFGPGTRLTVT.

This sequence joins TRBV4-2 and TRBJ2-7, with 9 nucleotides matching TRBD1. The CDR3 length is 14 residues. Germline V gene lookup returns CDR1 LGHNA and CDR2 YNFKEQ. V lost 3 bases and J lost 0; bases outside the gene matches: 0. The CDR3 here is CASSQTGGSYEQYF. The CDR3 DNA follows: TGTGCCAGCAGCCAGACAGGGGGCTCCTACGAGCAGTACTTC.

This sequence joins TRBV6-5 and TRBJ2-3; perhaps TRBD1 as D (6 bases). CDR1 MNHEY and CDR2 SVGAGI come from the germline V gene. The CDR3 has 13 residues. Trimming removed 5 bases at V and 3 bases at J, with 9 bases between. Here the CDR3 DNA reads TGTGCCAGCAGTCCACAGGGAACAGATACGCAGTATTTT. The encoded protein is CASSPQGTDTQYF.

This sequence joins TRBV5-4 and TRBJ1-1, with D perhaps matching TRBD1 (5 bases). The germline CDR1 and CDR2 sequences are SGHNT and YYREEE (reference sequence). Deletions cut 4 bases from V and 7 bases from J, with 17 bases between. CDR3 size: 14 residues. The CDR3 nucleotides are TGTGCCAGCAGCGCGGGGCGAGATAAGATTGAAGCTTTCTTT. This codes for CASSAGRDKIEAFF.

The chain has TRBV27 and TRBJ2-7; 7 bases line up with TRBD1. The CDR3 is 15 residues long. Per germline, CDR1 MNHEY and CDR2 SMNVEV (reference sequence). J lost 3 bases, V lost 3 bases, and 8 bases had no gene match. The CDR3 region is CASSFGQGVFYEQYF. The CDR3 nucleotides are TGTGCCAGCAGTTTCGGGCAGGGGGTATTCTACGAGCAGTACTTC.